What follows describes a single T cell receptor (beta chain). The length of the CDR3 is 16 residues. The V gene's germline CDR1 is LNHNV and CDR2 YYDKDF (reference sequence). V lost 3 bases to trimming and J lost 9 bases; unmatched junction nucleotides: 6. This specimen comes from a study of T cell changes during pregnancy in multiple sclerosis. Clones were sequenced by immunoSEQ multiplex PCR, and TCRdb holds only the in-frame ones, with some missing. The data contain more than 55,000 clones, roughly 94% of them singletons. This clonotype was obtained from a female donor with multiple sclerosis, enrolled in a pregnancy study. The genes are TRBV15 and TRBJ2-2; 14 positions match TRBD2. Here the sequenced sample was CD8+ T cells from peripheral blood mononuclear cells, taken after pregnancy. The CDR3: CATSRGLAGEFRELFF. The CDR3 DNA is TGTGCCACCAGCAGGGGACTAGCGGGAGAATTCCGGGAGCTGTTTTTT.